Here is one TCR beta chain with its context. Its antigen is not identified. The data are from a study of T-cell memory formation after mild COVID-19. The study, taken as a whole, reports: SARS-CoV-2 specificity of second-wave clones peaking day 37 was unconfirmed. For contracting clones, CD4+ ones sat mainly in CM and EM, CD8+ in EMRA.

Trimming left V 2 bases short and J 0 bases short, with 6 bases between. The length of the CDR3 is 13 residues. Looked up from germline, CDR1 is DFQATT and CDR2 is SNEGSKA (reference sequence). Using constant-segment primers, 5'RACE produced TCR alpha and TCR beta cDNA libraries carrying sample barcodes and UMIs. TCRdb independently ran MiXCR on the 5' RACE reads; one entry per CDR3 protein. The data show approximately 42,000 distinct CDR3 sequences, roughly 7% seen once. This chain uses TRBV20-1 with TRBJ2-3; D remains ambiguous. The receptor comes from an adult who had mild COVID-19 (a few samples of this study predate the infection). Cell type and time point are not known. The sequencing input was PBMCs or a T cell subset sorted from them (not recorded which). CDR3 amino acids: CSARQRSTDTQYF. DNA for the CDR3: TGCAGTGCTAGACAAAGAAGCACAGATACGCAGTATTTT.